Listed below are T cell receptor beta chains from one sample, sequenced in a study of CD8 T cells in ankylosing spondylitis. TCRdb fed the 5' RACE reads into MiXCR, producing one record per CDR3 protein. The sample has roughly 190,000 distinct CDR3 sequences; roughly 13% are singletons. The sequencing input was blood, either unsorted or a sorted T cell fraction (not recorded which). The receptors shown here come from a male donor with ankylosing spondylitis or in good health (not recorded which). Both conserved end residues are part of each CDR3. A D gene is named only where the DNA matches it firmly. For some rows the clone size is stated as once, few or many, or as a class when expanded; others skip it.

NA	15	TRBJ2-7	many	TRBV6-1	CASSEESGGSYEQYF	TGTGCCAGCAGTGAGGAATCCGGGGGTTCCTACGAGCAGTACTTC
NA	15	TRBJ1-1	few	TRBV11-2	CASSLDGGLNTEAFF	TGTGCCAGCAGCTTAGACGGGGGGTTGAACACTGAAGCTTTCTTT
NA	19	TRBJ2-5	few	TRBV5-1	CASSLWAAWAGDGLETQYF	TGCGCCAGCAGCCTTTGGGCCGCTTGGGCAGGAGACGGGTTAGAGACCCAGTACTTC
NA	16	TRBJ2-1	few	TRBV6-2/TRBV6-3	CASSYSGVYSYNEQFF	TGTGCCAGCAGTTACTCTGGGGTCTACTCCTACAATGAGCAGTTCTTC
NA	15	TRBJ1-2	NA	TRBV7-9	CASSSLAVRNYGYTF	TGTGCCAGCAGCTCCTTGGCAGTTCGCAACTATGGCTACACCTTC
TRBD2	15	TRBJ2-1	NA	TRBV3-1	CASSQGTSATNEQFF	TGTGCCAGCAGCCAAGGGACTAGCGCAACCAATGAGCAGTTCTTC
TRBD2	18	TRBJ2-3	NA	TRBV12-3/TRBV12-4	CASSLLAGGPLSTDTQYF	TGTGCCAGCAGTCTACTAGCGGGAGGGCCCCTAAGCACAGATACGCAGTATTTT
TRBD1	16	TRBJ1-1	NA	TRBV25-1	CASSANTDRGQSEAFF	TGTGCCAGCAGCGCTAATACGGACAGGGGGCAATCTGAAGCTTTCTTT
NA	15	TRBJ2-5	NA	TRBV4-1	CASSQEIQAGETQYF	TGCGCCAGCAGCCAAGAGATCCAGGCGGGAGAGACCCAGTACTTC
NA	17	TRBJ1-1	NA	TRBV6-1	CASSTRGPKGVNTEAFF	TGTGCCAGCAGTACCCGGGGCCCGAAAGGGGTGAACACTGAAGCTTTCTTT
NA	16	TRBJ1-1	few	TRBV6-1	CASRGTFGQTNTEAFF	TGTGCCAGCAGAGGGACTTTTGGACAGACGAACACTGAAGCTTTCTTT
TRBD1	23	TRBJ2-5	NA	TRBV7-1	CASSSPGQGAPGNGRVLQETQYF	TGTGCCAGCAGCTCACCGGGACAGGGGGCGCCTGGGAACGGGAGGGTTTTGCAAGAGACCCAGTACTTC
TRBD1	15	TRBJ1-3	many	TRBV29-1	CSVTGEMAAGNTIYF	TGCAGCGTGACAGGGGAAATGGCCGCCGGAAACACCATATATTTT
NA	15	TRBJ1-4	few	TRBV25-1	CASSAYTATNEKLFF	TGTGCCAGCAGTGCATACACTGCAACTAATGAAAAACTGTTTTTT
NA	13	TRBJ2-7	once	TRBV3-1	CASSPGLFYEQYF	TGTGCCAGCAGCCCCGGACTCTTCTACGAGCAGTACTTC
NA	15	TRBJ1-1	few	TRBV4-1	CASSQEAGGYTEAFF	TGCGCCAGCAGCCAAGAGGCGGGGGGATACACTGAAGCTTTCTTT
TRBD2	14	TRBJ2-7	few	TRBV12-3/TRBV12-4	CASSVAGGVYEQYF	TGTGCCAGCAGTGTAGCGGGAGGGGTTTACGAGCAGTACTTC
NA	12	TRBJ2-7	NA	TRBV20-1	CSARMEDKDEYF	TGCAGTGCTAGAATGGAAGACAAAGATGAGTACTTC
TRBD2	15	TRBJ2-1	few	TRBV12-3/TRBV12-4	CASSFGLAGVNEQFF	TGTGCCAGCAGTTTCGGACTAGCGGGGGTCAATGAGCAGTTCTTC
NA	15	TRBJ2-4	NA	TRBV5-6	CASSLSILAKNIQYF	TGTGCCAGCAGCTTGTCCATACTAGCCAAAAACATTCAGTACTTC
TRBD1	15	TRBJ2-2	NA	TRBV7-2	CASSFPGQGIGELFF	TGTGCCAGCAGCTTCCCGGGACAGGGAATCGGGGAGCTGTTTTTT
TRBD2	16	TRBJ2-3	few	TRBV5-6	CASSYIAGAFTDTQYF	TGTGCCAGCAGCTATATAGCGGGGGCCTTCACAGATACGCAGTATTTT
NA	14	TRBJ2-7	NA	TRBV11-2	CASSLVQGSYEQYF	TGTGCCAGCAGCTTAGTACAGGGCTCCTACGAGCAGTACTTC